The clone carrying this T cell receptor (beta chain) has more than one count but fewer than ten. Its specificity is not known. The V end was cut by 5 bases, the J end by 2 bases, with 16 bases between. The CDR3 runs to 16 residues. From germline, CDR1 is SEHNR and CDR2 FQNEAQ (reference sequence). This record comes from a study of early T cells in non-severe SARS-CoV-2 infection. At the level of the study: The chains were unpaired, and the sequenced material was bulk RNA from unsorted whole blood.

TCRdb reanalysed the 5' RACE reads using MiXCR and keeps one entry per CDR3 protein. The table shows more than 45,000 distinct CDR3 sequences, with approximately 13% occurring only once. General study findings and limits: VDJdb matching favored anti-spike CD8 responses, missing private and CD4 specificities.

The chain joins TRBV7-9 to TRBJ2-1; a weak D match, TRBD2 (6 bases). Sequenced: whole blood. This sequence was found in an adult who was a healthcare worker with PCR-confirmed SARS-CoV-2 infection or an uninfected control (not recorded which). CDR3 region: CASSPAREEAYNEQFF. The CDR3 DNA reads TGTGCCAGCAGCCCTGCAAGGGAGGAGGCCTACAATGAGCAGTTCTTC.